Shown below are 16 T cell receptor beta chains from a single sample sequenced in a study of blood T cell repertoires in COVID-19. Profiling relied on immunoSEQ multiplex PCR, and the TCRdb table lists in-frame clones only, not all of them. The data show 300,000 to 400,000 clones, around four fifths seen once. Sequencing input: peripheral blood. The origin of the receptors is a young man with active or convalescent COVID-19.

This rearrangement joins TRBV2 to TRBJ1-1; 9 bases fit TRBD1. Trimming cost V 7 bases and J 7 bases; bases outside gene matches: 10. Germline V gene data show CDR1 as SNHLY and CDR2 as FYNNEI. The CDR3 length is 14 residues. For the CDR3, the DNA is TGTGCCAGCATTCCGGACAGGGGAAGCGGTGAAGCTTTCTTT. This gives the protein CASIPDRGSGEAFF.

J is TRBJ1-1 and V is TRBV28, with D tentatively TRBD1 (5 bases). With 5 bases removed from V and 0 bases from J, the gap between germline ends came to 19 bases. CDR1 and CDR2 from the germline V gene are MDHEN and SYDVKM. The CDR3 is 17 residues long. The CDR3 sequence: CASSPPTGDPMNTEAFF. Written as DNA, the CDR3 is TGTGCCAGCAGTCCCCCCACGGGGGACCCCATGAACACTGAAGCTTTCTTT. Filled out from reference TRBV28 and TRBJ1-1, the complete variable domain reads DVKVTQSSRYLVKRTGEKVFLECVQDMDHENMFWYRQDPGLGLRLIYFSYDVKMKEKGDIPEGYSVSREKKERFSLILESASTNQTSMYLCASSPPTGDPMNTEAFFGQGTRLTVV.

The chain uses TRBV30 and TRBJ2-1; 9 nucleotides match TRBD2. Germline loops: CDR1 GTSNPN, CDR2 SVGIG (reference sequence). V was pared by 4 bases and J by 6 bases, with 7 bases of the junction left unmatched. The CDR3 consists of 14 residues. This chain's CDR3 is CAWIQREDPNEQFF. CDR3 sequence (DNA): TGTGCCTGGATACAGCGGGAGGACCCCAATGAGCAGTTCTTC.

The chain joins TRBV6-5 to TRBJ2-7; possibly TRBD2 for D (6 bases). The CDR3 has 14 amino acids. Germline V gene sequence: CDR1 MNHEY, CDR2 SVGAGI. The V and J ends lost 6 bases and 2 bases respectively, with 14 bases between them. The CDR3 loop reads CASSGGGVPYEQYF. CDR3 nucleotides: TGTGCCAGCAGCGGGGGTGGGGTTCCCTACGAGCAGTACTTC.

This clone was picked up one time. V gene TRBV28 combines with J gene TRBJ2-3, with D tentatively TRBD1 (6 bases). Looked up from germline, CDR1 is MDHEN and CDR2 is SYDVKM. The CDR3 is made up of 13 amino acids. Trimming shortened V by 10 bases and J by 2 bases, and 13 bases separated the two germline ends. For the CDR3, the DNA is TGTGCCATCTCAAGACAGGCCACAGATACGCAGTATTTT. Translation: CAISRQATDTQYF.

In this sample, this clone turned up a few times. The V and J genes are TRBV3-1 (or the pseudogene TRBV3-2) and TRBJ1-2; 9 bases agree with TRBD1. The V gene's germline CDR1 is LGHDT and CDR2 YNNKEL (reference sequence). The CDR3 extends over 15 amino acids. J lost 2 bases, V lost 3 bases, and 4 bases had no gene match. The CDR3 nucleotides are TGTGCCAGCAGCCACAGGACAGGGGACAACTATGGCTACACCTTC. Residues: CASSHRTGDNYGYTF.

This rearrangement joins TRBV2 to TRBJ2-3; tentatively, D is TRBD1 (5 bases). CDR1 SNHLY and CDR2 FYNNEI come from the germline V gene. The CDR3 covers 15 residues. The V gene lost 4 bases and the J gene lost 2 bases, with 13 bases spanning the gap. The CDR3 spells CASSGQGQYTDTQYF. CDR3 nucleotides: TGTGCCAGCAGTGGTCAGGGCCAATACACAGATACGCAGTATTTT.

The V gene is TRBV19, the J gene TRBJ2-3; 11 bases fit TRBD2. Trimming took 7 bases from V and 4 from J; bases not matched to a gene: 4. The CDR3 has 14 amino acids. CDR1 and CDR2 (germline): LNHDA, SQIVND (reference sequence). CDR3 nucleotides: TGTGCCAGTACGGGACTAGCGGCTTCAGATACGCAGTATTTT. Its translation: CASTGLAASDTQYF.

This CDR3 is CASSQDRAYEQYF. The CDR3 DNA sequence: TGCGCCAGCAGCCAAGACAGGGCGTACGAGCAGTACTTC. The chain carries TRBV4-3 and TRBJ2-7, with D perhaps TRBD1 (5 bases). Trimming removed 0 bases at V and 4 bases at J, with 7 bases between. Germline CDR1 and CDR2: LGHNA and YSLEER. The CDR3 spans 13 residues.

The chain recombines TRBV7-3 with TRBJ2-1; TRBD2 aligns across 7 bases. V was pared by 8 bases and J by 3 bases, with 10 bases of the junction left unmatched. The CDR3 runs 15 residues. From germline, CDR1 is SGHTA and CDR2 FQGTGA. The CDR3 is CASASQAGDYNEQFF. The CDR3, as DNA: TGTGCCAGCGCCAGTCAGGCGGGGGACTACAATGAGCAGTTCTTC.

The chain links TRBV19 to TRBJ1-3; tentative D call: TRBD1 (6 bases). The germline gives CDR1 LNHDA, CDR2 SQIVND (reference sequence). Deletions cut 6 bases from V and 0 bases from J, with 15 bases between. This CDR3 has 16 amino acids. The CDR3 bases are TGTGCCAGTAGGCCCGGACAGTTTCTCTCTGGAAACACCATATATTTT. This sequence encodes CASRPGQFLSGNTIYF.

The chain links TRBV6-2 or TRBV6-3 to TRBJ2-2, with 11 bases aligning to TRBD2. CDR1 and CDR2 (germline): MNHEY, SVGEGT. The length of the CDR3 is 16 residues. V gave up 4 bases and J gave up 2 bases; unmatched junction bases: 3. Here the CDR3 DNA reads TGTGCCAGCAGTTCGGGACTAGCGGTTAACACCGGGGAGCTGTTTTTT. It is translated as CASSSGLAVNTGELFF.

The chain links TRBV27 to TRBJ1-2; D uncertain. The CDR3 sequence is 14 residues long. Germline CDR1 MNHEY, CDR2 SMNVEV (reference sequence). Trimming left V 6 bases short and J 4 bases short, with 15 bases between. The CDR3 spells CASSPARAGYGYTF. DNA for the CDR3: TGTGCCAGCAGCCCAGCCCGGGCGGGCTATGGCTACACCTTC.

This sequence joins TRBV5-1 and TRBJ2-2, with a possible D match to TRBD2 (5 bases). In germline, CDR1 is SGHRS, CDR2 YFSETQ. This CDR3 contains 14 residues. V lost 9 bases, J lost 0 bases, and 12 bases lay in between. CDR3 amino acids: CATKAETNTGELFF. The CDR3 DNA reads as TGCGCCACCAAAGCGGAGACGAACACCGGGGAGCTGTTTTTT.

The V call is TRBV6-5, the J call TRBJ1-1; 9 positions agree with TRBD1. CDR1 is MNHEY and CDR2 is SVGAGI in the germline V gene. Trimming removed 6 bases from V and 11 bases from J; junction bases left unmatched: 13. This CDR3 is built from 14 residues. CDR3 loop: CASRRTPGQGHAFF. The DNA for the CDR3 is TGTGCCAGCAGGCGCACCCCGGGACAGGGCCACGCTTTCTTT.

This rearrangement joins TRBV6-2 or TRBV6-3 to TRBJ2-7, with D possibly being TRBD1 (6 bases). This CDR3 is 16 amino acids long. V lost 0 bases, J lost 12 bases, and 24 bases lay in between. Per germline, CDR1 MNHEY and CDR2 SVGEGT. The CDR3: CASSYSQGGEAEERYF. The DNA for the CDR3 is TGTGCCAGCAGTTACTCTCAAGGGGGAGAGGCGGAGGAACGGTACTTC.